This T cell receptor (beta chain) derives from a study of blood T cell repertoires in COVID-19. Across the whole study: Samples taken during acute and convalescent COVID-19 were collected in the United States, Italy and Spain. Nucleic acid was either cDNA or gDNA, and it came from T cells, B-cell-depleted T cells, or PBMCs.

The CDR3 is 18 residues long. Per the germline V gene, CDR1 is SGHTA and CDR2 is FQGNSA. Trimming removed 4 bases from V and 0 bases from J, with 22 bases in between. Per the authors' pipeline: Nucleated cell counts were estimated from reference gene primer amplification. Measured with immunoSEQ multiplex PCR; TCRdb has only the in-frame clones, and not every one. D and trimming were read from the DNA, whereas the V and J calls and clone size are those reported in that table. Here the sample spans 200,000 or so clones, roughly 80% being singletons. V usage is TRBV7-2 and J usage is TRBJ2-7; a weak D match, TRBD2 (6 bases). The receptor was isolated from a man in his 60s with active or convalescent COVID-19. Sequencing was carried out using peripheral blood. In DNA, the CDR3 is TGTGCCAGCAGCTCCCTCGGAGGGGACCAAAAAAGCTCCTACGAGCAGTACTTC. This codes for CASSSLGGDQKSSYEQYF.